This T cell receptor (beta chain) was obtained from a study of cytomegalovirus exposure and HLA in healthy donors. Researchers ran the PCR with 60 Vbeta and 13 Jbeta primers. TCRdb keeps only in-frame clones here, not all; method: immunoSEQ multiplex PCR. In the table there are 150,000 to 200,000 clones, roughly 80% of which are singletons. CDR1 and CDR2 (germline): SGHRS, YFSETQ. The V end lost 0 bases, the J end lost 11 bases, and 12 bases lay between the germline ends. The CDR3 is made up of 14 amino acids. On this clone itself: Its antigen is not known.

General study points: In a later analysis, parvovirus B19, influenza, CMV and Epstein-Barr virus appeared linked to several top co-occurrence clusters.

This receptor was taken from a man aged 25-45 years in good health and CMV-seropositive. The sequenced material came from PBMCs. This chain joins TRBV5-1 and TRBJ1-6; tentatively, D is TRBD1 (5 bases). The CDR3 sequence is CASSLGQTTAPLHF. CDR3 coding DNA: TGCGCCAGCAGCTTGGGACAGACCACGGCACCCCTCCACTTT.